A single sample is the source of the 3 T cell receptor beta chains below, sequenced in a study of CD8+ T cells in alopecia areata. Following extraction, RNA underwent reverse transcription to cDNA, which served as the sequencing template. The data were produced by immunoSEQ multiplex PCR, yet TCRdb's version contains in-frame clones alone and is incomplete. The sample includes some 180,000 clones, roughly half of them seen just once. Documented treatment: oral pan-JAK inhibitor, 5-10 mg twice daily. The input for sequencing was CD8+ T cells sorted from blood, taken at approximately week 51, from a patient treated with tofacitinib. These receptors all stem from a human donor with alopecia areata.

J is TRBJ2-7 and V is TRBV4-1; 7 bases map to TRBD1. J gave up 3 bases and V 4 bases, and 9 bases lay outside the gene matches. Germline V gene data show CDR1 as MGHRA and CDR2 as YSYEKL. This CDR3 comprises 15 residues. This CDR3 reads CASSPLFQGVYEQYF. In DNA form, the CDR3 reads TGCGCCAGCAGCCCACTTTTCCAGGGGGTCTACGAGCAGTACTTC.

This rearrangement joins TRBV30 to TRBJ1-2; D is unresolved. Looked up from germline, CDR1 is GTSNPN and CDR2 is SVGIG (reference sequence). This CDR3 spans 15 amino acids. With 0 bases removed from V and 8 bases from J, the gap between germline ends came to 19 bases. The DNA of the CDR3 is TGTGCCTGGAGTGTAGGCAGGAATACCTATACGGGCTACACCTTC. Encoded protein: CAWSVGRNTYTGYTF.

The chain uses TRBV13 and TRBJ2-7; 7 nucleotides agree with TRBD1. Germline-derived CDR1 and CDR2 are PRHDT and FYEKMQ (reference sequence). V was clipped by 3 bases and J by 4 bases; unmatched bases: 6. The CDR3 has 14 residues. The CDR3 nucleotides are TGTGCCAGCAGCTTTACCGGGACAGCGTACGAGCAGTACTTC. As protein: CASSFTGTAYEQYF.